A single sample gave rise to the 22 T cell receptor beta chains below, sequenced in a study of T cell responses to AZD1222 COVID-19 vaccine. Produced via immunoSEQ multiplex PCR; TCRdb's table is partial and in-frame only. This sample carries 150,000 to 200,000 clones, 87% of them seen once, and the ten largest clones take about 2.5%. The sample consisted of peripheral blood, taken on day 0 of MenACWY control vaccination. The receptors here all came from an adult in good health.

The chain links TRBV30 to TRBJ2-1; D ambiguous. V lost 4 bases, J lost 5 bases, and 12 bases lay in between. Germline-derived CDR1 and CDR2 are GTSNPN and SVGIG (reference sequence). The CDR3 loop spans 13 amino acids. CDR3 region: CAWTHQPHNEQFF. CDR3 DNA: TGTGCCTGGACTCATCAACCACACAATGAGCAGTTCTTC.

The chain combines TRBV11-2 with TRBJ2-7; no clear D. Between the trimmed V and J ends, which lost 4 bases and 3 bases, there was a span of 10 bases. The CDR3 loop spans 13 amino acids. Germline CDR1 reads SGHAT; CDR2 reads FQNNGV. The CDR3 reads CASSSVGYYEQYF. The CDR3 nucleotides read TGTGCCAGCAGCTCAGTGGGGTACTACGAGCAGTACTTC.

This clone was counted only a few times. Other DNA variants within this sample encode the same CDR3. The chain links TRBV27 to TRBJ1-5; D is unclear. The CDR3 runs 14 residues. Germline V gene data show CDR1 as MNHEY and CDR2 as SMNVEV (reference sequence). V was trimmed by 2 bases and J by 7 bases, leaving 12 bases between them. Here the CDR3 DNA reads TGTGCCAGCAGTTTAAAGGGAGCGGGGCAGCCCCAGCATTTT. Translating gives CASSLKGAGQPQHF.

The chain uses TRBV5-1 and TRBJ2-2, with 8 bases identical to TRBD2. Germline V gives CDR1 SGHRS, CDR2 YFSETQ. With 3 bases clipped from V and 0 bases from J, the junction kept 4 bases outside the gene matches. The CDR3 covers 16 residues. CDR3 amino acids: CASSWEGLANTGELFF. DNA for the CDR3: TGCGCCAGCAGCTGGGAGGGACTAGCGAACACCGGGGAGCTGTTTTTT.

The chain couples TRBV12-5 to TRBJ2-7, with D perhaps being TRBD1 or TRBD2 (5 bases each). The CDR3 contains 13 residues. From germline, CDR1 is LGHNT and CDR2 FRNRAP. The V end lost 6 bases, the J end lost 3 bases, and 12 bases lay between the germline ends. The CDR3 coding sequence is TGTGCTAGTGGCCGGGACGGTCACTACGAGCAGTACTTC. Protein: CASGRDGHYEQYF.

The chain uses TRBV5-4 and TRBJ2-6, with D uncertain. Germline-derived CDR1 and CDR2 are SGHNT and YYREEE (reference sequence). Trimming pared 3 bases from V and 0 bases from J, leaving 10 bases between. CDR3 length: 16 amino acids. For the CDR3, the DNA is TGTGCCAGCAGCTCCGGACCGTACTCTGGGGCCAACGTCCTGACTTTC. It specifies CASSSGPYSGANVLTF.

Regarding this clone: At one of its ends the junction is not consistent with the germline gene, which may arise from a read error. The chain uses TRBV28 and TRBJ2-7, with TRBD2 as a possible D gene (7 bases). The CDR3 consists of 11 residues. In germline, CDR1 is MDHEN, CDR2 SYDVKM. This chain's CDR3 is CASTQRGGLDF. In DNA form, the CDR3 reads TGTGCCAGCACTCAAAGGGGGGGGCTAGACTTC.

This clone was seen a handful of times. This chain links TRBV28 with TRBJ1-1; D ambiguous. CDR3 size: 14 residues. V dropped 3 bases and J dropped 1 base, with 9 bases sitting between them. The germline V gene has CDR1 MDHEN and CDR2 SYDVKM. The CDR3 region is CASSFKLGNTEAFF. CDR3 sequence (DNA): TGTGCCAGCAGTTTCAAATTGGGGAACACTGAAGCTTTCTTT. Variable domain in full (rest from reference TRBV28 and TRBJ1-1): DVKVTQSSRYLVKRTGEKVFLECVQDMDHENMFWYRQDPGLGLRLIYFSYDVKMKEKGDIPEGYSVSREKKERFSLILESASTNQTSMYLCASSFKLGNTEAFFGQGTRLTVV.

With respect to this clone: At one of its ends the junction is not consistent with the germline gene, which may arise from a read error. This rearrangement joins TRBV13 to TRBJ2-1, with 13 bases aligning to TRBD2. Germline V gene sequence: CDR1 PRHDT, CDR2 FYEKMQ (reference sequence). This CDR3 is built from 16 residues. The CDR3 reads CVSSRRTSGSLNEQFF. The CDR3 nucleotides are TGTGTCAGCAGCCGCCGGACTAGCGGGAGTCTCAATGAGCAGTTCTTC.

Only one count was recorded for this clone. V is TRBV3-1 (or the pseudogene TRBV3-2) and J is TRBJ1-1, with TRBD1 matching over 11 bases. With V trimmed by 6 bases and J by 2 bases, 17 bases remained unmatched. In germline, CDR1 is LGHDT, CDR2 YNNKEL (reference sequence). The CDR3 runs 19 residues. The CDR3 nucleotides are TGTGCCAGCAGTTGCTCGTCCCGGGACAGGGGGGACAAAAACACTGAAGCTTTCTTT. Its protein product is CASSCSSRDRGDKNTEAFF.

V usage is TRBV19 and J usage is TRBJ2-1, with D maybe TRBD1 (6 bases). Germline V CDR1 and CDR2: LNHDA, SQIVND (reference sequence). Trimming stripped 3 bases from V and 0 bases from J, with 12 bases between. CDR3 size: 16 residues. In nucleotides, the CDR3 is TGTGCCAGTAGTATGGCTGGACAGAGCTCCTACAATGAGCAGTTCTTC. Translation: CASSMAGQSSYNEQFF. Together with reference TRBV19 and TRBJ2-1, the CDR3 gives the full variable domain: DGGITQSPKYLFRKEGQNVTLSCEQNLNHDAMYWYRQDPGQGLRLIYYSQIVNDFQKGDIAEGYSVSREKKESFPLTVTSAQKNPTAFYLCASSMAGQSSYNEQFFGPGTRLTVL.

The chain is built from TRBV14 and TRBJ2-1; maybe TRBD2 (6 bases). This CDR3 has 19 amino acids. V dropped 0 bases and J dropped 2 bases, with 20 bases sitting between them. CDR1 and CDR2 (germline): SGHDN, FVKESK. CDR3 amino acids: CASSQEGLAPRGTYNEQFF. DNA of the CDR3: TGTGCCAGCAGCCAAGAAGGCCTAGCGCCAAGAGGGACCTACAATGAGCAGTTCTTC.

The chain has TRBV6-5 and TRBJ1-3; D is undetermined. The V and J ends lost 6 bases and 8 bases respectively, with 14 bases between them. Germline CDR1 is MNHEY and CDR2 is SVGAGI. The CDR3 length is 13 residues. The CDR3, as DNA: TGTGCCAGCAGCATAGACAAGCAGCACACCATATATTTT. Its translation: CASSIDKQHTIYF.

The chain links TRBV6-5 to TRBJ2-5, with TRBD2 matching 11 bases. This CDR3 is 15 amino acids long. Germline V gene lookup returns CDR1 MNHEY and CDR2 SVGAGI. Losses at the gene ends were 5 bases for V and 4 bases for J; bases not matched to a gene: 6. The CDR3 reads CASSPLAGAAETQYF. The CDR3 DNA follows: TGTGCCAGCAGTCCACTAGCGGGGGCAGCAGAGACCCAGTACTTC.

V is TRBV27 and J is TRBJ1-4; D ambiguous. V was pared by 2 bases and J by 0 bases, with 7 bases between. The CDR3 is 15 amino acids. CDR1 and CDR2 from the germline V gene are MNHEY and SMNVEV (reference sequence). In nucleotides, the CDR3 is TGTGCCAGCAGTTTAAGGGTTGCAACTAATGAAAAACTGTTTTTT. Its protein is CASSLRVATNEKLFF.

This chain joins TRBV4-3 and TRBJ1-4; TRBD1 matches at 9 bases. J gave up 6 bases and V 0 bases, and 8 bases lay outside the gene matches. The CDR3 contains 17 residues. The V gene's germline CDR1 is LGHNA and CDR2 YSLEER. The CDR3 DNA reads TGCGCCAGCAGCCAAGAGGGTACCGGGACAGGGCATGAAAAACTGTTTTTT. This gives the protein CASSQEGTGTGHEKLFF.

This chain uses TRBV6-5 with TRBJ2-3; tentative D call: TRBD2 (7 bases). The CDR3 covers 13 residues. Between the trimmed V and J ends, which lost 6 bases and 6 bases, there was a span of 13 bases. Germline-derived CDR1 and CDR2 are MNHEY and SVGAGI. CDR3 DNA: TGTGCCAGCAGAGTGGGGGGGGGCGATACGCAGTATTTT. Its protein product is CASRVGGGDTQYF.

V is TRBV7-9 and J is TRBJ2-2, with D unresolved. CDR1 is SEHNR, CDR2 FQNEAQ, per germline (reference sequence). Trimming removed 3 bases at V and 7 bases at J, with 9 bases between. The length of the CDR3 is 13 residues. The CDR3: CASSLVLNGELFF. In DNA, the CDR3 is TGTGCCAGCAGCTTGGTTCTAAACGGGGAGCTGTTTTTT. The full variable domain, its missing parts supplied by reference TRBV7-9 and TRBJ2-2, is DTGVSQNPRHKITKRGQNVTFRCDPISEHNRLYWYRQTLGQGPEFLTYFQNEAQLEKSRLLSDRFSAERPKGSFSTLEIQRTEQGDSAMYLCASSLVLNGELFFGEGSRLTVL.

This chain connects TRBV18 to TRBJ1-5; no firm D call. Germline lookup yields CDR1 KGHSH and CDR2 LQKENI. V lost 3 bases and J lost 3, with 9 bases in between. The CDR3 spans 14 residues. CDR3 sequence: CASSPGSNNQPQHF. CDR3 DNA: TGTGCCAGCTCACCGGGTTCTAACAATCAGCCCCAGCATTTT.

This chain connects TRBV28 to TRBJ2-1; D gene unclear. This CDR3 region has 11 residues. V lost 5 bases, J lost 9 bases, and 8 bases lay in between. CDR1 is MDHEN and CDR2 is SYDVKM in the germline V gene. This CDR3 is CASSAPREQFF. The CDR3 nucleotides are TGTGCCAGCAGTGCCCCGCGTGAGCAGTTCTTC. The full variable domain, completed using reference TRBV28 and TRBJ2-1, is DVKVTQSSRYLVKRTGEKVFLECVQDMDHENMFWYRQDPGLGLRLIYFSYDVKMKEKGDIPEGYSVSREKKERFSLILESASTNQTSMYLCASSAPREQFFGPGTRLTVL.

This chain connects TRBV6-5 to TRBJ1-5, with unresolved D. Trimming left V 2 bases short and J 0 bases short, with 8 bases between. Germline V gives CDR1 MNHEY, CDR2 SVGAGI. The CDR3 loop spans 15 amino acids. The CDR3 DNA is TGTGCCAGCAGTTACGGGCAGTATAGCAATCAGCCCCAGCATTTT. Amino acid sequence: CASSYGQYSNQPQHF.

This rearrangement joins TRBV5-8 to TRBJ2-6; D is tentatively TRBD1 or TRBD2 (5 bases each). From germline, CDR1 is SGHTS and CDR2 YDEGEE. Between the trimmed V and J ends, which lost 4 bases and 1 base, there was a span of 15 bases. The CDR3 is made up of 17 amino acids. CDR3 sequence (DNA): TGTGCCAGCAGCCAGAGGAGTGGGGGATCTGGGGCCAACGTCCTGACTTTC. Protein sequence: CASSQRSGGSGANVLTF.